Sequencing of this TCR beta chain was carried out in a study of T cells after posttransplantation cyclophosphamide. Study-level results: Tissue-infiltrating T cells from skin or gut overlapped little with blood T cells. Recipient CMV seropositivity and CMV reactivation strongly tracked TRB clonality. Donor CD8+ memory clones often dominated recipient blood repertoires at later times.

The related graft donor's blood sample was taken on the day of bone marrow donation. The protocol was immunoSEQ multiplex PCR, while the TCRdb copy is restricted to in-frame clones and leaves out a portion. The table records fewer than 40,000 clones without singletons, the ten largest covering 6.5% to 8%. Looked up from germline, CDR1 is SGHTA and CDR2 is FQGNSA. The CDR3 has 14 amino acids. Between the trimmed V and J ends, which lost 0 bases and 9 bases, there was a span of 9 bases. In this sample, this clone turned up many times. As yet, its antigen is unknown. This chain connects TRBV7-2 to TRBJ2-6, with D maybe TRBD1 (6 bases). The receptor's source is a woman in her forties or fifties in good health and a related stem cell transplant donor. Sample: PBMCs. The CDR3 DNA sequence: TGTGCCAGCAGCTTAGCGCTACAGGGCAACGTCCTGACTTTC. It is translated as CASSLALQGNVLTF.